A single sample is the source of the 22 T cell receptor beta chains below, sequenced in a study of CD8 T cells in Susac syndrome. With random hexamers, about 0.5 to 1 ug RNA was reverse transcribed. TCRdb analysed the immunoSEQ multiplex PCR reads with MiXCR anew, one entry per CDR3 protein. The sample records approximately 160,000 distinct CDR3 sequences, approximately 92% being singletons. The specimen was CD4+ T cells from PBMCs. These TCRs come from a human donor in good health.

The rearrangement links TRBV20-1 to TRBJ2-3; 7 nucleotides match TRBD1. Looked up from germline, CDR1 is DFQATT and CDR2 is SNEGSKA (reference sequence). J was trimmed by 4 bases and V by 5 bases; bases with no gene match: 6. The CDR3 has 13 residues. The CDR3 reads CSAAGTVADTQYF. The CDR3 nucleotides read TGCAGTGCTGCCGGGACAGTCGCAGATACGCAGTATTTT.

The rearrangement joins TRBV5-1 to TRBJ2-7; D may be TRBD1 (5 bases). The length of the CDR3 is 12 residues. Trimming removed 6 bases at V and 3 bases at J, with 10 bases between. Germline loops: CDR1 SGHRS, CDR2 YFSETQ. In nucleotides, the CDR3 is TGCGCCAGCACCACGGACAACTACGAGCAGTACTTC. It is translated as CASTTDNYEQYF. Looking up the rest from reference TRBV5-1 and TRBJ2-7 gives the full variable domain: KAGVTQTPRYLIKTRGQQVTLSCSPISGHRSVSWYQQTPGQGLQFLFEYFSETQRNKGNFPGRFSGRQFSNSRSEMNVSTLELGDSALYLCASTTDNYEQYFGPGTRLTVT.

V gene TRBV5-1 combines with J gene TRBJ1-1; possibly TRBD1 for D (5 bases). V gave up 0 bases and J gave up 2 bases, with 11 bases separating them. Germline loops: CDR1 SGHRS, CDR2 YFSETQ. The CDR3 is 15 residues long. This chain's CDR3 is CASSLVQASNTEAFF. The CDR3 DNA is TGCGCCAGCAGCTTGGTACAGGCCTCCAACACTGAAGCTTTCTTT.

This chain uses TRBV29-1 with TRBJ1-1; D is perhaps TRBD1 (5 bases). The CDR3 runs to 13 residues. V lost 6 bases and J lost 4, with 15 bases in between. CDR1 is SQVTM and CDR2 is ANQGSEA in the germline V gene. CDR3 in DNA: TGCAGCGTCGACCCCAGACAGCTCACTGAAGCTTTCTTT. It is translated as CSVDPRQLTEAFF.

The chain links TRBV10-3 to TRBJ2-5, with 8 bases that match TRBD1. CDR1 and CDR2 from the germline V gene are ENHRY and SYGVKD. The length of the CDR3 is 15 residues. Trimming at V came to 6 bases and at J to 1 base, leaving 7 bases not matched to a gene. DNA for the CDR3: TGTGCCATCAGCGCTTCGACAGGGGCCCAAGAGACCCAGTACTTC. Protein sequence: CAISASTGAQETQYF.

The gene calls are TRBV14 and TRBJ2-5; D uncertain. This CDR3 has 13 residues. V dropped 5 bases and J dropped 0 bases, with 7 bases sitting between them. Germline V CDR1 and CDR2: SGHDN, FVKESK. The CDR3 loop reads CASSSLYQETQYF. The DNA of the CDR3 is TGTGCCAGCAGCTCCTTGTACCAAGAGACCCAGTACTTC.

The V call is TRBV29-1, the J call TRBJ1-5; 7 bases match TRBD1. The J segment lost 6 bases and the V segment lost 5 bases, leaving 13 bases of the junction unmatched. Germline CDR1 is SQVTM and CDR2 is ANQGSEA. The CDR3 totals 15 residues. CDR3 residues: CSVLEGSTGAQPQHF. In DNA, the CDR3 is TGCAGCGTTTTAGAGGGGAGTACAGGGGCTCAGCCCCAGCATTTT.

This CDR3 reads CSARVAGGTDTQYF. In nucleotides, the CDR3 is TGCAGTGCTAGAGTGGCAGGGGGAACAGATACGCAGTATTTT. The J gene is TRBJ2-3, the V gene TRBV20-1, with 7 bases that match TRBD1. The CDR3 extends over 14 amino acids. Trimming took 1 base from V and 3 from J; bases not matched to a gene: 4. The germline V gene has CDR1 DFQATT and CDR2 SNEGSKA (reference sequence).

CDR3 amino acids: CSVTDRGRVPYEQYF. The CDR3 region has the DNA TGCAGCGTAACTGACAGGGGGAGGGTCCCCTACGAGCAGTACTTC. The chain is built from TRBV29-1 and TRBJ2-7; 9 nucleotides agree with TRBD1. V gave up 6 bases and J gave up 2 bases; unmatched junction bases: 11. Germline V gene data show CDR1 as SQVTM and CDR2 as ANQGSEA. This CDR3 spans 15 amino acids.

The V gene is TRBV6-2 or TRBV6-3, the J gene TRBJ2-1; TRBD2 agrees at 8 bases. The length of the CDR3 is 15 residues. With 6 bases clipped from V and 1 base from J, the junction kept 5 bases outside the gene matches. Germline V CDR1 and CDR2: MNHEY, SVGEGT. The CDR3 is CASRGAGGSYNEQFF. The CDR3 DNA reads TGTGCCAGCAGGGGTGCGGGGGGTTCCTACAATGAGCAGTTCTTC.

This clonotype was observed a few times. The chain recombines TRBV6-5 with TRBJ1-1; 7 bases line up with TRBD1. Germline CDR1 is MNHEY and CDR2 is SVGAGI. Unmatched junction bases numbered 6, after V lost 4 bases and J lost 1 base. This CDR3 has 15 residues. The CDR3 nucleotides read TGTGCCAGCAGTTCATACAGGGGCAAGAACACTGAAGCTTTCTTT. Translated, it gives CASSSYRGKNTEAFF.

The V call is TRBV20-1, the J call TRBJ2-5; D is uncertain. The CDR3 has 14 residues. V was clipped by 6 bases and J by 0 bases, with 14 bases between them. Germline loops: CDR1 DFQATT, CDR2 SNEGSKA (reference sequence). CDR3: CSASPAADQETQYF. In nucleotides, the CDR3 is TGCAGTGCCAGCCCCGCAGCCGACCAAGAGACCCAGTACTTC.

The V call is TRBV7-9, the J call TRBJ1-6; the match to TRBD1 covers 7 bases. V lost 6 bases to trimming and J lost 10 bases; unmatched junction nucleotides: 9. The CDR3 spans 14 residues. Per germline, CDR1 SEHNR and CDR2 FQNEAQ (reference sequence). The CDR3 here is CASRPTGEVSPLHF. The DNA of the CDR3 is TGTGCCAGCAGACCCACAGGGGAAGTCTCACCCCTCCACTTT.

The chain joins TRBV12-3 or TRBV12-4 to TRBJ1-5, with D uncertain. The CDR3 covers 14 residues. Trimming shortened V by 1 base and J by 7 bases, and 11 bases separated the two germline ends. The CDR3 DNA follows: TGTGCCAGCAGTTTAGGGGGTGTAGAGCAGCCCCAGCATTTT. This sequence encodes CASSLGGVEQPQHF.

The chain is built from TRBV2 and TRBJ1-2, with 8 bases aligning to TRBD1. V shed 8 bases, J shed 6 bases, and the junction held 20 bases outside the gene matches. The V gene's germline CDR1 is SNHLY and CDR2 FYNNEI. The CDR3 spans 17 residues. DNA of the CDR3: TGTGCCAGCCGAGGACAGGGCATCTTCGGGGATTCCGATGGCTACACCTTC. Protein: CASRGQGIFGDSDGYTF.

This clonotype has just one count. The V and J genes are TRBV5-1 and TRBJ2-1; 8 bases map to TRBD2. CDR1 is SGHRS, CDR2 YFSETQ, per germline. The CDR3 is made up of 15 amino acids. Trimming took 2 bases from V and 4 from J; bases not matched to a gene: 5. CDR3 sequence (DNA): TGCGCCAGCAGCTTCCAGCGGGGGCGTTACAATGAGCAGTTCTTC. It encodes CASSFQRGRYNEQFF.

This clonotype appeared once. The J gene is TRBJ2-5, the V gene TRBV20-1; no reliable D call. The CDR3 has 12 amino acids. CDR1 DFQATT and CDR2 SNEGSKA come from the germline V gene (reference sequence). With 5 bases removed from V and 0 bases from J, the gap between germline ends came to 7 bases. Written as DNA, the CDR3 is TGCAGTGCTTTCGGTAACCAAGAGACCCAGTACTTC. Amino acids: CSAFGNQETQYF.

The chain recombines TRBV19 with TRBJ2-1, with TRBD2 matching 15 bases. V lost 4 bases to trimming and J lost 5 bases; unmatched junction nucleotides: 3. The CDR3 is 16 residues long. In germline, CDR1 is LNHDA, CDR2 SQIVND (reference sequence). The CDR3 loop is CASSKRTSGGDNEQFF. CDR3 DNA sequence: TGTGCCAGTAGTAAAAGGACTAGCGGGGGGGACAATGAGCAGTTCTTC. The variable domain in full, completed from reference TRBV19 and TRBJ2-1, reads DGGITQSPKYLFRKEGQNVTLSCEQNLNHDAMYWYRQDPGQGLRLIYYSQIVNDFQKGDIAEGYSVSREKKESFPLTVTSAQKNPTAFYLCASSKRTSGGDNEQFFGPGTRLTVL.

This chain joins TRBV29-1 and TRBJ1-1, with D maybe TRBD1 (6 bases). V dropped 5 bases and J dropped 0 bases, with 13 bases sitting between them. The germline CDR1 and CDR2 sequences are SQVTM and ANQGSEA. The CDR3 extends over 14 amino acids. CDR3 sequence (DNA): TGCAGCGTTACAGGGTGGGGGGTGAACACTGAAGCTTTCTTT. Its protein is CSVTGWGVNTEAFF.

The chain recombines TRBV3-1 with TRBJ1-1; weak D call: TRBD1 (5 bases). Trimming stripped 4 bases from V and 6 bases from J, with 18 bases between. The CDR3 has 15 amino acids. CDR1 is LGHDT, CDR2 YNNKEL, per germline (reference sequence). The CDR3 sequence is CASSRSAGRESEAFF. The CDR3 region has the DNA TGTGCCAGCAGCCGCAGTGCAGGGAGAGAATCTGAAGCTTTCTTT.

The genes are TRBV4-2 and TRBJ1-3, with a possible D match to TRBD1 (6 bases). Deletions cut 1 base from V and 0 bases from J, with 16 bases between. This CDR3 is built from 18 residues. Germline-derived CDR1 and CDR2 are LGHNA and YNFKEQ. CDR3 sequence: CASSQVGRDTNSGNTIYF. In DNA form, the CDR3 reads TGTGCCAGCAGCCAAGTTGGGCGGGACACCAACTCTGGAAACACCATATATTTT.

DNA for the CDR3: TGCGCCAGCAGCTTTTCAGGGTTACAAGAGACCCAGTACTTC. It translates to CASSFSGLQETQYF. The V call is TRBV5-1, the J call TRBJ2-5, with TRBD1 as a possible D gene (5 bases). Between the trimmed V and J ends, which lost 2 bases and 2 bases, there was a span of 10 bases. Germline CDR1 reads SGHRS; CDR2 reads YFSETQ. The CDR3 spans 14 residues.